Listed below are T cell receptor beta chains from one sample, sequenced in a study of T-cell reconstitution after alpha-beta-depleted transplantation in children. TCRdb re-called the PCR reads through MiXCR, storing one row per CDR3 protein. The repertoire holds 450,000 to 600,000 distinct CDR3 sequences, with roughly a tenth as singletons. Sequencing was performed on PBMCs, taken before TCRalphabeta/CD19-depleted stem cell transplant. Receptors originate from a child under 10 years old with inherited bone marrow failure, due to receive a stem cell transplant. The CDR3 runs from the conserved cysteine through the conserved F or W. D genes are given only for firm matches. The size field is filled for only some rows; it gives once, few, many or a size class.

>TRBD2|TRBJ2-5|TRBV28|many
CAIVTSGSTETQYF
TGTGCCATCGTGACTAGCGGGAGTACTGAGACCCAGTACTTC
>.|TRBJ2-1|TRBV29-1|few
CSVDAGLNNEQFF
TGCAGCGTTGACGCGGGCCTTAACAATGAGCAGTTCTTC
>TRBD2|TRBJ2-1|TRBV6-2/TRBV6-3|.
CASTEERESPYNEQFF
TGTGCCAGCACCGAGGAGCGGGAGAGCCCGTACAATGAGCAGTTCTTC
>.|TRBJ2-3|TRBV7-2|once
CASTPFSGSSTDTQYF
TGTGCCAGCACCCCGTTTAGCGGCAGTAGCACAGATACGCAGTATTTT
>.|TRBJ1-2|TRBV5-1|many
CASSMTETNYGYTF
TGCGCCAGCAGCATGACGGAAACTAACTATGGCTACACCTTC
>.|TRBJ2-2|TRBV7-9|many
CASLVGNGELFF
TGTGCCAGCTTAGTCGGCAACGGGGAGCTGTTTTTT
>.|TRBJ2-1|TRBV9|.
CASSVVSGYNEQFF
TGTGCCAGCAGCGTAGTCTCGGGTTACAATGAGCAGTTCTTC
>.|TRBJ1-5|TRBV27|many
CAGYQPQHF
TGTGCCGGATATCAGCCCCAGCATTTT
>TRBD2|TRBJ2-7|TRBV9|many
CASSVGPEAGGPYEQYF
TGTGCCAGCAGCGTAGGCCCCGAGGCGGGAGGCCCCTACGAGCAGTACTTC
>.|TRBJ2-3|TRBV13|.
CASSSPVDLTKTDTQYF
TGTGCCAGCAGCTCCCCGGTCGACCTAACAAAAACAGATACGCAGTATTTT
>TRBD1|TRBJ2-5|TRBV4-3|many
CASSQGRGLTQYF
TGCGCCAGCAGCCAAGGCAGGGGGTTAACCCAGTACTTC
>.|TRBJ2-7|TRBV11-2|many
CASSLEAFSYEQYF
TGTGCCAGCAGCTTGGAAGCGTTCTCCTACGAGCAGTACTTC
>.|TRBJ1-2|TRBV7-9|many
CASSSEGAGYGYTF
TGTGCCAGCAGCTCCGAGGGCGCGGGCTATGGCTACACCTTC
>.|TRBJ1-2|TRBV29-1|.
CSVEDRGTLYGYTF
TGCAGCGTTGAAGATCGGGGCACCTTATATGGCTACACCTTC
>TRBD1|TRBJ1-1|TRBV7-9|many
CASSPGGAEAFF
TGTGCCAGCAGCCCAGGGGGGGCTGAAGCTTTCTTT
>TRBD1|TRBJ2-5|TRBV29-1|many
CSVAKTGYQETQYF
TGCAGCGTTGCTAAGACAGGGTATCAAGAGACCCAGTACTTC
>.|TRBJ2-5|TRBV9|many
CASSSFGGMETQYF
TGTGCCAGCAGCTCTTTCGGAGGGATGGAGACCCAGTACTTC
>TRBD1|TRBJ1-1|TRBV12-3/TRBV12-4|many
CASTPDRGPGAFF
TGTGCCAGCACCCCCGACAGGGGGCCGGGGGCTTTCTTT
>TRBD2|TRBJ2-2|TRBV12-3/TRBV12-4|many
CASSPRASGTGELFF
TGTGCCAGCAGTCCACGGGCTAGCGGCACCGGGGAGCTGTTTTTT
>.|TRBJ1-1|TRBV20-1|.
CIASPGGAIWTEAFF
TGCATCGCCTCTCCGGGGGGCGCGATATGGACTGAAGCTTTCTTT
>TRBD2|TRBJ2-7|TRBV5-1|many
CASSLLAGGGYEQYF
TGCGCCAGCAGCTTACTAGCGGGAGGAGGGTACGAGCAGTACTTC
>TRBD2|TRBJ2-1|TRBV6-1|few
CASTHTRASGKYNEQFF
TGTGCCAGCACCCACACCAGGGCTAGCGGAAAATACAATGAGCAGTTCTTC
>.|TRBJ1-2|TRBV7-9|few
CASSESGEFYGYTF
TGTGCCAGCAGCGAATCAGGGGAGTTCTATGGCTACACCTTC
>TRBD1|TRBJ2-1|TRBV20-1|many
CSARNPGQTGGEQFF
TGCAGTGCTAGGAATCCGGGACAGACCGGTGGGGAGCAGTTCTTC
>.|TRBJ1-1|TRBV29-1|many
CSGTVRRNTEAFF
TGCAGCGGGACGGTGAGGAGGAACACTGAAGCTTTCTTT
>TRBD1|TRBJ1-3|TRBV30|few
CAWSRDRDAGNTIYF
TGTGCCTGGAGTCGGGACAGGGATGCTGGAAACACCATATATTTT
>TRBD1|TRBJ2-2|TRBV6-2/TRBV6-3|few
CAGSRQGAGELFF
TGTGCCGGATCCAGACAGGGGGCCGGGGAGCTGTTTTTT
>TRBD2|TRBJ2-7|TRBV7-2|many
CASSLSSGWTYEQYF
TGTGCCAGCAGCTTATCTAGCGGGTGGACCTACGAGCAGTACTTC
>.|TRBJ1-1|TRBV21-1|.
CASACWTEAFF
TGTGCCAGCGCTTGTTGGACTGAAGCTTTCTTT
>.|TRBJ2-1|TRBV18|many
CASSPLKTPYNEQFF
TGTGCCAGCTCACCGTTAAAGACACCTTACAATGAGCAGTTCTTC
>TRBD2|TRBJ2-1|TRBV5-1|many
CASSSSGRFEQFF
TGCGCCAGCAGCAGTAGCGGGAGGTTTGAGCAGTTCTTC
>TRBD1|TRBJ2-2|TRBV4-3|many
CASSQVKLTGANTGELFF
TGCGCCAGCAGCCAAGTTAAACTGACAGGGGCTAACACCGGGGAGCTGTTTTTT
>.|TRBJ2-5|TRBV12-3/TRBV12-4|many
CASSLVRSGETQYF
TGTGCCAGCAGTTTAGTTAGATCCGGAGAGACCCAGTACTTC
>TRBD1|TRBJ1-2|TRBV12-3/TRBV12-4|.
CASRSTGEGLGGYTF
TGTGCCAGCAGGTCTACAGGGGAGGGCCTCGGGGGCTACACCTTC
>.|TRBJ1-1|TRBV27|many
CASRQGLTEAFF
TGTGCCAGCAGGCAGGGTTTGACTGAAGCTTTCTTT
>TRBD2|TRBJ2-3|TRBV4-2|many
CASSQDRGSSGRETQYF
TGTGCCAGCAGCCAAGATCGGGGTTCTAGCGGGAGGGAGACGCAGTATTTT
>.|TRBJ2-7|TRBV7-2|many
CASSLVGPPSEQYF
TGTGCCAGCAGCTTAGTTGGGCCTCCCAGCGAGCAGTACTTC
>.|TRBJ2-5|TRBV12-3/TRBV12-4|many
CASSLLEGTQYF
TGTGCCAGCAGTTTGCTTGAGGGGACCCAGTACTTC
>.|TRBJ2-1|TRBV5-6|many
CASSAGSSNEQFF
TGTGCCAGCAGCGCCGGGAGTTCAAATGAGCAGTTCTTC
>.|TRBJ2-2|TRBV20-1|.
CSARVPQVGTGELFF
TGCAGTGCTAGAGTCCCCCAGGTGGGCACCGGGGAGCTGTTTTTT
>TRBD1|TRBJ1-1|TRBV27|many
CASSLPGQLNTEAFF
TGTGCCAGCAGTCTTCCGGGACAGTTGAACACTGAAGCTTTCTTT
>.|TRBJ2-7|TRBV5-1|many
CASSLGETSTYEQYF
TGCGCCAGCAGCTTGGGTGAGACAAGTACCTACGAGCAGTACTTC